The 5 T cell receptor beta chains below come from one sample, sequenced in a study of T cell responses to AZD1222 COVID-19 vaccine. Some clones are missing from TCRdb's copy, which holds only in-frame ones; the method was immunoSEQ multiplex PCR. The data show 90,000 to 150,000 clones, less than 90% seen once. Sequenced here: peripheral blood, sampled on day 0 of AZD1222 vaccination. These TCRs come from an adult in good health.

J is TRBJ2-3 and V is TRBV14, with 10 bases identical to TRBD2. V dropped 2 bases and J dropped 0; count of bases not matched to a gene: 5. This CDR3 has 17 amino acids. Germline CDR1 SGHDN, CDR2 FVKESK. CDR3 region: CASSQIAGGPSTDTQYF. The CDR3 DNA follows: TGTGCCAGCAGCCAAATAGCGGGAGGCCCAAGCACAGATACGCAGTATTTT.

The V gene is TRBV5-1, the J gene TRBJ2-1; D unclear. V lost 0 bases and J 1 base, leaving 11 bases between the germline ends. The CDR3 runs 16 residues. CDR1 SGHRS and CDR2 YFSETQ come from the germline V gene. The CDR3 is CASSLGNRGSYNEQFF. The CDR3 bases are TGCGCCAGCAGCTTGGGGAATAGAGGATCCTACAATGAGCAGTTCTTC.

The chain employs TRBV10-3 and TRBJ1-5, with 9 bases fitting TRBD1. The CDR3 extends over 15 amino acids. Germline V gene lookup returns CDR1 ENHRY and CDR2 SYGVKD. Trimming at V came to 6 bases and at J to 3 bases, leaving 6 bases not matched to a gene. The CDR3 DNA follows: TGTGCCATCAGGGATGACAGGGGGTCCAATCAGCCCCAGCATTTT. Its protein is CAIRDDRGSNQPQHF.

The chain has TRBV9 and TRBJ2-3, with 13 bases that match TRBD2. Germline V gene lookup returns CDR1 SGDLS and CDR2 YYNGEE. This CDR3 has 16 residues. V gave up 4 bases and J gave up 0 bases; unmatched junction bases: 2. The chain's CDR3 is CASSWTSGGSTDTQYF. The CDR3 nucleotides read TGTGCCAGCAGCTGGACTAGCGGGGGTAGCACAGATACGCAGTATTTT.

The CDR3 loop is CASNRESNEQFF. The CDR3 DNA follows: TGCGCCAGCAACCGGGAATCAAATGAGCAGTTCTTC. V usage is TRBV5-1 and J usage is TRBJ2-1; possible D gene TRBD2, 5 bases. Looked up from germline, CDR1 is SGHRS and CDR2 is YFSETQ. CDR3 length: 12 amino acids. V lost 6 bases and J 7 bases, leaving 11 bases between the germline ends.